Sequencing of this T cell receptor (beta chain) was carried out in a study of metastatic and nonmetastatic thyroid tumors. For the study at large: Repertoire comparison spanned blood and tumor or nodule tissue of malignant and benign thyroid patients.

All patients reached thyroid surgery having received no treatment beforehand. This clone was seen repeatedly, ten times or more. J gave up 0 bases and V 4 bases, and 10 bases lay outside the gene matches. Germline V gives CDR1 MNHNY, CDR2 SVGAGI (reference sequence). This CDR3 has 20 residues. TCRdb reassembled clones from the PCR reads with MiXCR. The data show about 40,000 clones, with roughly 10% seen just once and under 30% held by the top ten. This receptor was taken from a female donor with papillary thyroid cancer or a benign thyroid nodule (not recorded which). Some clones in this sample may be carry-over from other donors' samples. Sequences were obtained from blood. The chain couples TRBV6-6 to TRBJ2-1; TRBD2 aligns across 15 bases. The CDR3 spells CASSSRTSGRAGSSYNEQFF. The CDR3, as DNA: TGTGCCAGCAGTTCCCGGACTAGCGGGAGGGCTGGGTCCTCCTACAATGAGCAGTTCTTC.